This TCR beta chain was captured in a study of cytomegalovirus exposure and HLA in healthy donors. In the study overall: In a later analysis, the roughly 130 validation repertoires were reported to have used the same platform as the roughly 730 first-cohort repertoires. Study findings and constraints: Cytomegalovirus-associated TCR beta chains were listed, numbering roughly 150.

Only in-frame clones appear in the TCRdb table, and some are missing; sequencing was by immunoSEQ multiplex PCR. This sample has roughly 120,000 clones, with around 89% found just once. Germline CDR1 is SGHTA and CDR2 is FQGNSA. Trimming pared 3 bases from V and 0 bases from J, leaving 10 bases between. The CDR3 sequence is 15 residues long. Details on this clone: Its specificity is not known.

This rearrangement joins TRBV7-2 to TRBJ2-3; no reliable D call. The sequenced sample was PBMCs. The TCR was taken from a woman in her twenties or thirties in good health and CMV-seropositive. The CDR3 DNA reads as TGTGCCAGCAGCTTCTACCTATCTAGCACAGATACGCAGTATTTT. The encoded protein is CASSFYLSSTDTQYF.